The next 27 T cell receptor beta chains were all read from a single sample in a study of T cell repertoires in ileal Crohn's disease. Data came from immunoSEQ multiplex PCR; TCRdb stores just in-frame clones and leaves some out. The repertoire consists of 5,300 or so clones, with around 83% occurring once and the leading ten covering more than 4%. The source material was ileal tissue. The receptors were sampled from an adult with Crohn's disease.

In its sample, this clone was seen a few times. The chain joins TRBV5-6 to TRBJ2-4, with D possibly TRBD1 on 6 matching bases. Trimming shortened V by 0 bases and J by 8 bases, and 9 bases separated the two germline ends. Germline CDR1 is SGHDT and CDR2 is YYEEEE. The length of the CDR3 is 13 residues. The CDR3 DNA is TGTGCCAGCAGCTTGGCACAGGGACACATTCAGTACTTC. It yields the protein CASSLAQGHIQYF.

The V and J genes are TRBV27 and TRBJ1-1; 9 positions match TRBD1. The CDR3 is 13 amino acids. V gave up 4 bases and J gave up 11 bases; unmatched junction bases: 8. Germline CDR1 reads MNHEY; CDR2 reads SMNVEV (reference sequence). The CDR3 DNA reads TGTGCCAGCAGTTCTCCACCGGGACAGGGTGCTTTCTTT. Amino acid sequence: CASSSPPGQGAFF.

The chain joins TRBV6-5 to TRBJ1-2; D call uncertain. This CDR3 region has 13 residues. The V gene lost 7 bases and the J gene lost 4 bases, with 13 bases spanning the gap. Germline CDR1 MNHEY, CDR2 SVGAGI. CDR3 residues: CASIEGPSYGYTF. As DNA, the CDR3 is TGTGCCAGCATCGAAGGACCCTCCTATGGCTACACCTTC.

In its sample, this clone was seen once. The gene calls are TRBV19 and TRBJ1-5; no reliable D call. Germline values: CDR1 LNHDA, CDR2 SQIVND (reference sequence). V lost 6 bases and J 3 bases, leaving 12 bases between the germline ends. The CDR3 sequence is 14 residues long. The CDR3 sequence is CASSTSLNNQPQHF. The CDR3 coding sequence is TGTGCCAGTAGCACTTCACTAAACAATCAGCCCCAGCATTTT.

This sequence joins TRBV6-5 and TRBJ2-3, with 11 nucleotides matching TRBD2. Trimming cost V 0 bases and J 4 bases; bases outside gene matches: 3. The CDR3 loop spans 16 amino acids. Germline CDR1 reads MNHEY; CDR2 reads SVGAGI. The CDR3 is CASSYSLAGGADTQYF. In DNA form, the CDR3 reads TGTGCCAGCAGTTACTCGCTAGCGGGAGGTGCAGATACGCAGTATTTT.

The chain uses TRBV28 and TRBJ1-5; a possible D gene is TRBD1 (6 bases). The CDR3 totals 13 residues. Per the germline V gene, CDR1 is MDHEN and CDR2 is SYDVKM. V dropped 6 bases and J dropped 5 bases, with 11 bases sitting between them. CDR3 amino acids: CASRPDSYQPQHF. In DNA, the CDR3 is TGTGCCAGCAGACCGGACAGTTATCAGCCCCAGCATTTT. Full variable domain (outside the CDR3, taken from reference TRBV28 and TRBJ1-5): DVKVTQSSRYLVKRTGEKVFLECVQDMDHENMFWYRQDPGLGLRLIYFSYDVKMKEKGDIPEGYSVSREKKERFSLILESASTNQTSMYLCASRPDSYQPQHFGDGTRLSIL.

V gene TRBV28 combines with J gene TRBJ1-6, with D perhaps TRBD1 (6 bases). CDR3 length: 12 amino acids. V was trimmed by 6 bases and J by 17 bases, leaving 17 bases between them. Germline values: CDR1 MDHEN, CDR2 SYDVKM. The CDR3 DNA sequence: TGTGCCAGCAGATACTCGGGGGGCAGATTCCACTTT. Translating gives CASRYSGGRFHF.

This chain joins TRBV6-1 and TRBJ1-5; the D gene is possibly TRBD1 (6 bases). CDR1 and CDR2 from the germline V gene are MNHNS and SASEGT. The ends were cut back, 6 bases at V and 0 bases at J, with 12 bases in the middle. CDR3 length: 15 amino acids. The CDR3 sequence: CASSPRDISNQPQHF. The CDR3 DNA follows: TGTGCCAGCAGCCCCCGGGACATTAGCAATCAGCCCCAGCATTTT.

CDR3 sequence: CASSPGMATEAFF. CDR3 nucleotide sequence: TGTGCCAGCAGCCCAGGGATGGCCACTGAAGCTTTCTTT. The chain recombines TRBV25-1 with TRBJ1-1; TRBD1 might be the D (5 bases). Germline loops: CDR1 MGHDK, CDR2 SYGVNS. The CDR3 sequence is 13 residues long. Trimming cost V 6 bases and J 4 bases, with 12 bases left between them.

About this clone itself: The same CDR3 is also encoded by other DNA sequences in this sample. V and J are TRBV4-3 and TRBJ1-4; D not resolved. CDR3 length: 15 amino acids. Germline values: CDR1 LGHNA, CDR2 YSLEER. Trimming left V 0 bases short and J 4 bases short, with 9 bases between. The CDR3 here is CASSQDFRFNEKLFF. The DNA for the CDR3 is TGCGCCAGCAGCCAAGATTTCCGGTTTAATGAAAAACTGTTTTTT.

Concerning this clone itself: Other DNA sequences from this sample encode an identical CDR3 as well. The V and J genes are TRBV5-6 and TRBJ2-7; D unclear. CDR1 is SGHDT, CDR2 YYEEEE, per germline. CDR3 size: 11 residues. The V end was cut by 5 bases, the J end by 4 bases, with 7 bases between. The CDR3 nucleotides read TGTGCCAGCAGTCATAAATACGAGCAGTACTTC. Encoded protein: CASSHKYEQYF.

This chain links TRBV7-9 with TRBJ2-6; D unclear. Germline assignment: CDR1 SEHNR and CDR2 FQNEAQ (reference sequence). V was trimmed by 2 bases and J by 6 bases, leaving 5 bases between them. The CDR3 has 13 residues. The CDR3: CASSLNQANVLTF. The CDR3 DNA follows: TGTGCCAGCAGCTTAAACCAGGCCAACGTCCTGACTTTC.

The V gene is TRBV5-6, the J gene TRBJ2-7, with 7 bases identical to TRBD1. Germline V gene sequence: CDR1 SGHDT, CDR2 YYEEEE. The CDR3 length is 13 residues. V lost 0 bases and J lost 5; bases outside the gene matches: 2. Here the CDR3 reads CASSLGQGHEQYF. As DNA, the CDR3 is TGTGCCAGCAGCTTGGGACAGGGTCACGAGCAGTACTTC.

V gene TRBV14 combines with J gene TRBJ1-2; D is possibly TRBD1 (5 bases). V shed 1 base and J shed 6 bases, with 9 bases lying between them. Germline CDR1 SGHDN, CDR2 FVKESK. The CDR3 covers 13 residues. The CDR3 spells CASSQGGVHGYTF. In DNA, the CDR3 is TGTGCCAGCAGCCAAGGGGGGGTTCATGGCTACACCTTC. Full variable domain (remainder filled in from reference TRBV14 and TRBJ1-2): EAGVTQFPSHSVIEKGQTVTLRCDPISGHDNLYWYRRVMGKEIKFLLHFVKESKQDESGMPNNRFLAERTGGTYSTLKVQPAELEDSGVYFCASSQGGVHGYTFGSGTRLTVV.

This clone was counted only a few times. The chain combines TRBV7-9 with TRBJ2-3; TRBD1 aligns across 10 bases. Germline V CDR1 and CDR2: SEHNR, FQNEAQ (reference sequence). V was clipped by 5 bases and J by 2 bases; unmatched bases: 7. The CDR3 is made up of 16 amino acids. The CDR3 loop reads CASSPPTGGFTDTQYF. CDR3 DNA sequence: TGTGCCAGCAGCCCGCCGACAGGGGGCTTCACAGATACGCAGTATTTT.

This clone was detected only a few times. The same CDR3 also results from other DNA sequences found in this sample. The chain has TRBV15 and TRBJ2-1; no clear D gene. The V end was cut by 0 bases, the J end by 8 bases, with 5 bases between. The CDR3 extends over 12 amino acids. Germline CDR1 and CDR2: LNHNV and YYDKDF (reference sequence). As DNA, the CDR3 is TGTGCCACCAGCAGAGATGAGGATGAGCAGTTCTTC. It yields the protein CATSRDEDEQFF.

V usage is TRBV6-6 and J usage is TRBJ2-3; D is ambiguous. The V and J ends lost 2 bases and 4 bases respectively, with 13 bases between them. Looked up from germline, CDR1 is MNHNY and CDR2 is SVGAGI (reference sequence). The CDR3 totals 15 residues. The CDR3 DNA is TGTGCCAGCAGTTACGGGCGGAACCCCTCAGATACGCAGTATTTT. Amino acids: CASSYGRNPSDTQYF.

J is TRBJ2-1 and V is TRBV5-1; 8 nucleotides line up with TRBD1. Trimming took 4 bases from V and 6 from J; bases not matched to a gene: 9. Germline V gene sequence: CDR1 SGHRS, CDR2 YFSETQ. This CDR3 comprises 15 residues. CDR3 nucleotides: TGCGCCAGCAGCCGAGGACAGGGCCACGGCAATGAGCAGTTCTTC. Protein: CASSRGQGHGNEQFF. The whole variable domain, remainder taken from reference TRBV5-1 and TRBJ2-1, is KAGVTQTPRYLIKTRGQQVTLSCSPISGHRSVSWYQQTPGQGLQFLFEYFSETQRNKGNFPGRFSGRQFSNSRSEMNVSTLELGDSALYLCASSRGQGHGNEQFFGPGTRLTVL.

The gene calls are TRBV11-3 and TRBJ2-3; 8 bases match TRBD2. After removal of 5 bases from V and 6 bases from J, the junction contained 7 bases not matched to a gene. CDR3 length equals 14 residues. In germline, CDR1 is SGHNT, CDR2 YENEEA. The CDR3 sequence is CASSRGLGVDTQYF. For the CDR3, the DNA is TGTGCCAGCAGCCGGGGACTAGGCGTCGATACGCAGTATTTT.

The chain combines TRBV19 with TRBJ2-5, with 9 nucleotides matching TRBD1. The CDR3 length is 13 residues. Germline assignment: CDR1 LNHDA and CDR2 SQIVND (reference sequence). Trimming cost V 6 bases and J 5 bases; bases outside gene matches: 4. The CDR3 region is CASRTGGSETQYF. The CDR3 nucleotides are TGTGCCAGTAGAACAGGGGGCTCGGAGACCCAGTACTTC.

The chain couples TRBV11-2 to TRBJ2-5, with 9 bases identical to TRBD2. Germline CDR1 reads SGHAT; CDR2 reads FQNNGV. The CDR3 is 15 amino acids. Germline trimming cut 2 bases from V and 5 bases from J; bases unmatched to any gene: 6. CDR3 nucleotide sequence: TGTGCCAGCAGCTTAAGTAGCGGGGGTGGGGAGACCCAGTACTTC. This sequence encodes CASSLSSGGGETQYF.

The genes are TRBV19 and TRBJ1-2; D uncertain. Germline CDR1 reads LNHDA; CDR2 reads SQIVND (reference sequence). The V and J ends lost 1 base and 7 bases respectively, with 7 bases between them. This CDR3 region has 12 residues. CDR3 coding DNA: TGTGCCAGTAGTATAGCAGCCGTTGGCTACACCTTC. Amino acids: CASSIAAVGYTF.

In its sample, this clone was seen a few times. This chain uses TRBV6-6 with TRBJ2-1; TRBD1 matches 8 bases. The CDR3 length is 14 residues. Losses at the gene ends were 6 bases for V and 6 bases for J; bases not matched to a gene: 7. The germline V gene has CDR1 MNHNY and CDR2 SVGAGI (reference sequence). The CDR3 loop reads CASRPGQGFNEQFF. The CDR3 bases are TGTGCCAGCAGACCTGGACAGGGTTTCAATGAGCAGTTCTTC.

The chain is built from TRBV28 and TRBJ1-5; 10 bases fit TRBD1. The CDR3 totals 14 residues. The V segment lost 5 bases and the J segment 6 bases; nucleotides outside the gene matches: 4. Germline assignment: CDR1 MDHEN and CDR2 SYDVKM. CDR3 protein: CASSGGTGVQPQHF. In DNA, the CDR3 is TGTGCCAGCAGTGGCGGGACAGGGGTTCAGCCCCAGCATTTT.

The chain carries TRBV7-8 and TRBJ1-5, with unresolved D. V shed 4 bases and J shed 0 bases, with 4 bases lying between them. This CDR3 is built from 13 residues. CDR1 and CDR2 (germline): SGHVS, FQNEAQ. CDR3 nucleotides: TGTGCCAGCAGCTCAGATAGCAATCAGCCCCAGCATTTT. Translating gives CASSSDSNQPQHF.

The chain is built from TRBV27 and TRBJ2-6, with D hard to call. CDR3 length: 19 residues. Germline CDR1 is MNHEY and CDR2 is SMNVEV (reference sequence). The V end lost 3 bases, the J end lost 0 bases, and 18 bases lay between the germline ends. The CDR3 region is CASSFRQVGYDSGANVLTF. CDR3 coding DNA: TGTGCCAGCAGTTTTCGTCAGGTAGGGTACGACTCTGGGGCCAACGTCCTGACTTTC.

This sequence joins TRBV7-9 and TRBJ1-2; D uncertain. Deletions cut 5 bases from V and 2 bases from J, with 9 bases between. CDR3 length: 13 residues. Germline lookup yields CDR1 SEHNR and CDR2 FQNEAQ (reference sequence). The CDR3 here is CASSPPGNYGYTF. As DNA, the CDR3 is TGTGCCAGCAGCCCCCCCGGGAACTATGGCTACACCTTC.